This TCR beta chain was profiled in a study of cytomegalovirus exposure and HLA in healthy donors (dated by TCRdb to about 2017). Looking at the study overall: The 670 or so repertoires of the first cohort and the 120 validation repertoires were produced on the same platform, according to a later analysis. The aim of the study was to test whether cataloging public T cell receptors could identify signatures of past pathogen exposure. Besides the first cohort of roughly 660 subjects, a separate validation cohort made up of 120 or so different subjects was used. The study combined high-throughput TCR immunosequencing, statistical association of individual TCRs with disease status, and machine learning to predict cytomegalovirus infection status.

The method behind the library was the immunoSEQ multiplex PCR assay. On the authors' methods: A statistical classification framework was developed to diagnose cytomegalovirus status using the catalog of TCR beta chain sequences. TCRdb retrieved this table from immuneACCESS and kept in-frame rearrangements only. Not all clones are present; in checked studies, unresolved V genes account for under half, and no reason is known for the remainder. V and J calls and clone size are given by that table; D and trimming were obtained from the DNA. This sample gives roughly 50,000 clones in total; roughly nine tenths of them show up just once. The ten largest clones add up to 1.1% of the sample. For CDR1 and CDR2, the germline V gene lists SGDLS and YYNGEE. For this chain, trimming is 0 bases at the V end and 0 bases at the J end, and the number of junction bases without a gene match is 6. The CDR3 runs 18 amino acids, cysteine and phenylalanine included. This entry keeps only the CDR3 DNA: 54 bases, framed from base 1.

Comment on this clone: Its recognized antigen is unknown. Base qualities are not recorded, but no much larger clone differs from it by a single base.

The donors belonged to the validation cohort of over a hundred subjects, which was separate from the 666-subject first cohort. The study at large found these results: A total of 164 TCR beta chains were listed by the study as associated with cytomegalovirus. Most TCR sequences were observed very rarely across donors, whereas some public TCRs were present in many individuals. A few of the identified cytomegalovirus-associated TCR beta chains were confirmed in vitro to be specific for cytomegalovirus antigens. The classifier was reported to diagnose cytomegalovirus status with high specificity and sensitivity in both the original and validation cohorts. The validation cohort had no HLA typing available for a later analysis, so co-occurrence within that cohort was assessed over all 120 or so repertoires. According to the authors, the approach could potentially be generalized to other disease states and immunological phenotypes. In a later analysis, TCRs clustered in the first cohort were found to also tend to co-occur in the approximately 120 validation repertoires, with approximately 95% of cluster scores above 0.

Sequencing input: PBMCs. This receptor was taken from a man in his late teens or twenties in good health and CMV-seronegative. The V gene is TRBV9 and the J gene is TRBJ2-1, and TRBD1 matches 10 of the central bases. The DNA sequence is TGTGCCAGCAGCGTAGATGACAGGGGGCCCACCTCCTACAATGAGCAGTTCTTC. This translates into CASSVDDRGPTSYNEQFF.